What follows is one TCR beta chain and its context. This clonotype was observed many times. Its antigen remains unidentified. No base quality information exists; no much larger clone differs at one position. For repertoire sequencing, the TCR beta CDR3 regions were amplified from RNA transcripts. A first-round RT-PCR used HTBI primers with the Qiagen OneStep RT-PCR kit, followed by a second-round multiplex PCR, size selection and purification. The libraries underwent paired-end sequencing with 100 bp reads on an Illumina HiSeq2000. The published analysis was carried out like this. SOAPnuke was used to process the reads, removing any read that contained adapters or uncalled bases, had a mean Phred below 15, or lacked an exact match to the constant primer or identifier. COPE v1.2.5 was used to merge the high-quality paired reads. Unique nucleotide sequences were defined as clonotypes and aligned to IMGT TRB V, D and J references using MiTCR v1.1. The analysis was limited to V-J combinations with a frequency above 0.0001, which together covered approximately 99% of repertoires. For each V-J combination, a TCR clonal expansion and chaos score was defined as the ratio of F50 clonal expansion to chaos observed in the TCRdist matrix. Welch's t-statistics and random forest were used to reduce the features to 10 to 15 V-J combinations, which were then used as input to a naive Bayes classifier. The similarity between thyroid and blood repertoires was quantified using the Morisita-Horn index. The raw public reads went through TCRdb reprocessing: fastp at Q25, MiXCR clone calling, in-frame beta chains kept. When rows share a CDR3 protein, they turn into one entry using the most common DNA and genes. The V and J calls shown here were made by TCRdb, not taken from the authors' results. This sample holds about 550,000 distinct CDR3 sequences; 35% to 45% were observed only once. 3.5% to 5% of the sample lies in the top ten.

Hyperthyroidism patients were newly diagnosed, were aged 18 to 65 years, and had a disease duration under 2 months. Patients with other autoimmune diseases, uncontrolled infections, pregnancy or lactation were excluded from the study. Diagnosis was based on clinical symptoms, serum thyroxine, TRAb, thyroid ultrasound and orbital computed tomography. Trizol reagent was used to extract the total RNA, and its quality was then checked on an Agilent 2100 Bioanalyzer. The record originates from a study of Graves' ophthalmopathy and Graves' hyperthyroidism (dated by TCRdb to the late 2010s). Background for the entire study: Stable hyperthyroidism was defined as no progression to ophthalmopathy within 18 months of follow-up. To tell Graves' ophthalmopathy apart from Graves' hyperthyroidism, and to predict which patients would progress to ophthalmopathy, the study relied on TCR beta repertoire signatures. In total, around 130 blood samples were TCR-sequenced: some 40 ophthalmopathy, roughly 80 hyperthyroidism and some 17 hyperthyroidism-to-ophthalmopathy patients. To explore V-J signatures distinguishing ophthalmopathy from hyperthyroidism, a discovery set of some 100 patients (about 41 ophthalmopathy, about 57 stable hyperthyroidism) was enrolled. An independent validation cohort was composed of some 18 hyperthyroidism patients and around 16 patients who later progressed from hyperthyroidism to ophthalmopathy. In about six hyperthyroidism patients, the T-cell repertoires found in thyroid tissue were compared with those found in blood. Once sampling was done, hyperthyroidism patients were given methimazole at a starting dose of 30 mg daily, while ophthalmopathy patients were given high-dose intravenous methylprednisolone.

Broader findings and caveats from the paper: No statistical method was used to set the sample size in advance, and the investigators knew which group each participant was assigned to. In cross-validation, the 13-signature model distinguished ophthalmopathy from stable hyperthyroidism with less than 90% sensitivity and about 81% specificity, while in the test set the corresponding values were approximately 80% and 75%. Most expanded thyroid clonotypes with frequency above 0.001 were also detected in blood, suggesting blood repertoires may reflect the thyroid immune response. In validation, the model predicted ophthalmopathy progression with 70.59% sensitivity and roughly 72% specificity; 12 predicted patients were CT-confirmed with GO in a median of roughly 6.8 months.

From a lookup of the germline V gene, CDR1 and CDR2 are MNHEY and SVGAGI. Including the terminal cysteine and phenylalanine, the CDR3 comprises 15 residues. Just the 45-base CDR3 DNA is kept, in frame starting at base 1. For this chain, trimming is 0 bases at the V end and 3 bases at the J end, and the number of junction bases without a gene match is 2. The chain couples TRBV6-5 to TRBJ2-7, and TRBD1 matches 10 of the central bases. Sequenced sample: peripheral blood or thyroid tissue (not recorded which). This receptor was identified in an adult man with Graves' hyperthyroidism. The nucleotide sequence is TGTGCCAGCAGTTACTCGCGGACAGGGGGCTACGAGCAGTACTTC. This sequence encodes CASSYSRTGGYEQYF.